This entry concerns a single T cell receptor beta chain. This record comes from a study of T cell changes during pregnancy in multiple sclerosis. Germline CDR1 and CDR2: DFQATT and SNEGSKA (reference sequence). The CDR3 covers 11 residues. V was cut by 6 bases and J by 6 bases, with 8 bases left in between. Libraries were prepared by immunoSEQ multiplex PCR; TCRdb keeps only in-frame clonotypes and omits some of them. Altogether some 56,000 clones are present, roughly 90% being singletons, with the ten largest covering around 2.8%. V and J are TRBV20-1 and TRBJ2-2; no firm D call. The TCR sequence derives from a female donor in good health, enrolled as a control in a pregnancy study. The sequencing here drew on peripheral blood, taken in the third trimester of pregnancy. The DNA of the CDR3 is TGCAGTGCGTCCCGTCCCGGGGAGCTGTTTTTT. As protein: CSASRPGELFF.